This T cell receptor beta chain was identified during a study of T cells in Graves' hyperthyroidism and ophthalmopathy. There are 16 residues in the CDR3. Germline CDR1 is LNHDA and CDR2 is SQIVND (reference sequence). V was trimmed by 5 bases and J by 0 bases, leaving 14 bases between them. Regions amplified from RNA transcripts were the TCR beta CDR3 regions. First-round RT-PCR targeting the TCR CDR3 was performed with the HTBI primer set. TCRdb redid the calling of the multiplex PCR reads with MiXCR, one entry per CDR3 protein. This table holds roughly 420,000 distinct CDR3 sequences, 15% to 19% found once. This clonotype was counted between two and nine times. Exclusions: uncontrolled infection, other autoimmune disease, pregnancy, lactation.

Material for sequencing was blood. The chain links TRBV19 to TRBJ1-5; maybe TRBD1 (5 bases). The sequence was collected from a woman under 30 with Graves' hyperthyroidism. CDR3 amino acids: CASSGGGTDSNQPQHF. The CDR3 bases are TGTGCCAGTAGTGGGGGGGGGACGGATAGCAATCAGCCCCAGCATTTT.